This T cell receptor (beta chain) was sequenced for a study of blood T cell repertoires in COVID-19. About the research overall: COVID-19 samples, acute and convalescent, were from the United States, Italy and Spain. PBMCs, B-cell-depleted T cells, or T cells were the source of the cDNA or gDNA that made up the material.

This clone was counted only a few times. Germline-derived CDR1 and CDR2 are LGHNA and YSLEER. The CDR3 runs to 17 residues. V shed 0 bases and J 0 bases; nucleotides not matched to a gene: 8. Per the original data handling: Amplified reference gene primers provided the basis for estimating nucleated cell counts. Using immunoSEQ multiplex PCR, the repertoire was profiled, and TCRdb retains in-frame clones only, with some absent. D and trimming come from the DNA, and the V and J calls and clone size come from that table. The table has 50,000 or so clones, 85% to 95% seen once. The clonotype originates from a man in his fifties or sixties with COVID-19, enrolled during active disease. J is TRBJ2-7 and V is TRBV4-3, with 7 bases that match TRBD2. Material: peripheral blood. CDR3 in DNA: TGCGCCAGCAGCCAAGACCTAATAGCGGGTTACTCCTACGAGCAGTACTTC. This encodes CASSQDLIAGYSYEQYF.